One and the same sample provided the 24 T cell receptor beta chains below, sequenced in a study of T cells in Graves' hyperthyroidism and ophthalmopathy. Researchers took RNA transcripts and amplified the TCR beta CDR3 regions from them. With the HTBI primer set, the TCR CDR3 went through a first round of RT-PCR. TCRdb re-called the multiplex PCR reads through MiXCR, storing one row per CDR3 protein. This table has over 300,000 distinct CDR3 sequences, about 14% appearing once. The sample consisted of blood. These receptors originate from an older woman with Graves' hyperthyroidism.

This clonotype was seen repeatedly, ten times or more. Here the CDR3 omits its conserved ending phenylalanine or tryptophan, so a read error is the likely source. The chain uses TRBV13 and TRBJ2-4; D is ambiguous. Germline CDR1 is PRHDT and CDR2 is FYEKMQ (reference sequence). Deletions cut 2 bases from V and 0 bases from J, with 5 bases between. The length of the CDR3 is 14 residues. CDR3 protein: CASSLLIAKNIQYC. The CDR3 coding sequence is TGTGCCAGCAGCTTACTTATAGCCAAAAACATTCAGTACTGC.

This clonotype was observed at least ten times. CDR3 in DNA: TGTGCCAGCAGCCCCTCCTCGGGACTAGATACGCAGTATTTT. Translated: CASSPSSGLDTQYF. The rearrangement joins TRBV11-2 to TRBJ2-3; maybe TRBD2 (6 bases). The germline V gene encodes CDR1 SGHAT and CDR2 FQNNGV. There are 14 residues in the CDR3. Deletions cut 5 bases from V and 5 bases from J, with 14 bases between. Looking up the rest from reference TRBV11-2 and TRBJ2-3 gives the full variable domain: EAGVAQSPRYKIIEKRQSVAFWCNPISGHATLYWYQQILGQGPKLLIQFQNNGVVDDSQLPKDRFSAERLKGVDSTLKIQPAKLEDSAVYLCASSPSSGLDTQYFGPGTRLTVL.

This clonotype was found many times. J is TRBJ2-2 and V is TRBV11-3; 8 bases are a match to TRBD2. The trim removed 3 bases at V and 7 bases at J, leaving 7 bases unmatched. CDR1 is SGHNT, CDR2 YENEEA, per germline. The CDR3 is 15 amino acids. The chain's CDR3 is CASSFRSGSGGELFF. DNA for the CDR3: TGTGCCAGCAGCTTCAGGAGCGGGAGTGGCGGGGAGCTGTTTTTT.

This clonotype occurred many times. V and J are TRBV12-3 or TRBV12-4 and TRBJ1-1; a weak D match, TRBD1 (5 bases). This CDR3 has 15 residues. Trimming cost V 1 base and J 0 bases, with 9 bases left between them. In nucleotides, the CDR3 is TGTGCCAGCAGTTTAGGGGGGAGCCTGAACACTGAAGCTTTCTTT. Amino acids: CASSLGGSLNTEAFF.

The chain links TRBV10-3 to TRBJ2-7; 7 nucleotides match TRBD1. The germline V gene has CDR1 ENHRY and CDR2 SYGVKD. Trimming removed 4 bases from V and 2 bases from J; junction bases left unmatched: 5. The CDR3 loop spans 14 amino acids. CDR3: CAISATGTPYEQYF. The CDR3 nucleotides are TGTGCCATCAGTGCGACAGGGACACCCTACGAGCAGTACTTC.

The table lists this clonotype with many counts. V is TRBV5-1 and J is TRBJ2-7, with 8 bases aligning to TRBD1. This CDR3 comprises 13 residues. Germline V CDR1 and CDR2: SGHRS, YFSETQ. V lost 2 bases and J lost 9; bases outside the gene matches: 7. This CDR3 is CASSFPGQGAQYF. The CDR3 coding sequence is TGCGCCAGCAGCTTCCCAGGACAGGGTGCGCAGTACTTC.

The rearrangement links TRBV2 to TRBJ2-1; 7 nucleotides match TRBD2. This CDR3 spans 16 amino acids. With 6 bases clipped from V and 0 bases from J, the junction kept 8 bases outside the gene matches. CDR1 is SNHLY and CDR2 is FYNNEI in the germline V gene. In nucleotides, the CDR3 is TGTGCCAGCAGAGAAAGACTAGCCTACTCCTACAATGAGCAGTTCTTC. The encoded protein is CASRERLAYSYNEQFF.

This clonotype came up a few times. The germline gene is not matched at one end of the junction; a read error may be the cause. The chain combines TRBV20-1 with TRBJ2-7; 13 nucleotides match TRBD2. The germline V gene encodes CDR1 DFQATT and CDR2 SNEGSKA (reference sequence). The CDR3 runs 15 residues. The CDR3 nucleotides are TGCAGTGCTGGGACTAGCGGGACCCTCTCCTACGAGCAGTGCTTC. Its translation: CSAGTSGTLSYEQCF.

Ten or more counts support this clonotype. V gene TRBV6-6 combines with J gene TRBJ1-6; the D is unclear. V was clipped by 2 bases and J by 14 bases, with 19 bases between them. The CDR3 sequence is 15 residues long. Germline CDR1 reads MNHNY; CDR2 reads SVGAGI (reference sequence). The CDR3 loop reads CASSYLLRAGGSLHF. CDR3 in DNA: TGTGCCAGCAGTTACCTTCTAAGGGCTGGTGGGTCCCTCCACTTT.

This clonotype was counted a few times. The rearrangement joins TRBV6-5 to TRBJ1-1, with a possible D match to TRBD1 (5 bases). The germline V gene has CDR1 MNHEY and CDR2 SVGAGI. Trimming removed 2 bases from V and 11 bases from J, with 18 bases in between. CDR3 length: 14 residues. The DNA for the CDR3 is TGTGCCAGCAGTTACGGGGCCCGGACGACCGGGGCTTTCTTT. It is translated as CASSYGARTTGAFF.

In this sample, this clonotype turned up a few times. This rearrangement joins TRBV4-2 to TRBJ2-1; 14 nucleotides align to TRBD2. This CDR3 has 17 residues. In germline, CDR1 is LGHNA, CDR2 YNFKEQ. The J segment lost 9 bases and the V segment lost 2 bases, leaving 9 bases of the junction unmatched. The CDR3 here is CASSQRIPGLAGVEQFF. CDR3 in DNA: TGTGCCAGCAGCCAACGCATCCCGGGACTAGCGGGAGTTGAGCAGTTCTTC.

The CDR3 coding sequence is TGTGCCAGCAGAGGGACAGGTACGAACACTGAAGCTTTCTTT. Translating it yields CASRGTGTNTEAFF. The V call is TRBV28, the J call TRBJ1-1; 8 bases line up with TRBD1. The germline V gene encodes CDR1 MDHEN and CDR2 SYDVKM. This CDR3 contains 14 residues. J lost 1 base, V lost 6 bases, and 4 bases had no gene match.

This clonotype was counted only a few times. This chain connects TRBV6-5 to TRBJ2-7; D is perhaps TRBD1 or TRBD2 (5 bases each). The germline V gene encodes CDR1 MNHEY and CDR2 SVGAGI. V lost 0 bases to trimming and J lost 7 bases, with 10 bases between them. The CDR3 has 13 residues. Here the CDR3 reads CASSYSSGQEQYF. The DNA for the CDR3 is TGTGCCAGCAGTTACTCTTCGGGGCAAGAGCAGTACTTC.

This clonotype turned up a few times. This chain links TRBV7-9 with TRBJ2-1; no reliable D call. Per germline, CDR1 SEHNR and CDR2 FQNEAQ (reference sequence). CDR3 size: 15 residues. V was trimmed by 4 bases and J by 2 bases, leaving 12 bases between them. The CDR3 DNA follows: TGTGCCAGCAGCTACGATGCGCTAGCCTACAATGAGCAGTTCTTC. Encoded protein: CASSYDALAYNEQFF.

The sample holds many counts of this clonotype. The chain links TRBV2 to TRBJ2-4, with TRBD2 identical over 9 bases. V trimming: 3 bases; J trimming: 1 base; junction bases outside the gene matches: 7. CDR1 and CDR2 from the germline V gene are SNHLY and FYNNEI. The CDR3 has 17 amino acids. The CDR3, as DNA: TGTGCCAGCAGTGACCCCGGACTAGCGATCGCCAAAAACATTCAGTACTTC. It encodes CASSDPGLAIAKNIQYF.

In its sample, this clonotype was seen many times. The chain links TRBV5-1 to TRBJ2-3; 10 bases are shared with TRBD2. With V trimmed by 5 bases and J by 4 bases, 10 bases remained unmatched. The CDR3 is made up of 16 amino acids. The V gene's germline CDR1 is SGHRS and CDR2 YFSETQ. DNA for the CDR3: TGCGCCAGCAGTCTAGCGGGAGTGGTTTGGGCAGATACGCAGTATTTT. Amino acids: CASSLAGVVWADTQYF.

The table lists this clonotype with a few counts. This chain uses TRBV9 with TRBJ2-5; TRBD1 matches at 7 bases. The CDR3 runs 13 residues. With 5 bases clipped from V and 4 bases from J, the junction kept 5 bases outside the gene matches. Germline-derived CDR1 and CDR2 are SGDLS and YYNGEE. The CDR3 DNA reads as TGTGCCAGCAGGCCCCCAGGGGGAGAGACCCAGTACTTC. It codes for CASRPPGGETQYF.

The V and J genes are TRBV18 and TRBJ2-7; 9 bases match TRBD2. Trimming cost V 6 bases and J 2 bases; bases outside gene matches: 11. Germline V gene lookup returns CDR1 KGHSH and CDR2 LQKENI. The CDR3 is 16 residues long. The CDR3 sequence: CASSRFSREGPYEQYF. Written as DNA, the CDR3 is TGTGCCAGCTCTCGCTTTTCGCGGGAGGGCCCCTACGAGCAGTACTTC.

This chain connects TRBV5-5 to TRBJ2-7; D remains unclear. Trimming stripped 4 bases from V and 1 base from J, with 12 bases between. This CDR3 is 14 amino acids long. CDR1 SGHKS and CDR2 YYEKEE come from the germline V gene (reference sequence). CDR3 bases: TGTGCCAGCAGCCTGAGGTCAGATTCCTACGAGCAGTACTTC. Its protein product is CASSLRSDSYEQYF. The entire variable domain, with the rest obtained from reference TRBV5-5 and TRBJ2-7, is as follows: DAGVTQSPTHLIKTRGQQVTLRCSPISGHKSVSWYQQVLGQGPQFIFQYYEKEERGRGNFPDRFSARQFPNYSSELNVNALLLGDSALYLCASSLRSDSYEQYFGPGTRLTVT.

This clonotype came up a few times. The rearrangement links TRBV20-1 to TRBJ2-2, with a weak D call TRBD2 (5 bases). Germline lookup yields CDR1 DFQATT and CDR2 SNEGSKA (reference sequence). The V gene lost 0 bases and the J gene lost 4 bases, with 9 bases spanning the gap. The CDR3 is made up of 14 amino acids. The CDR3 protein is CSARDPRATGELFF. CDR3 bases: TGCAGTGCTAGAGATCCGCGGGCCACCGGGGAGCTGTTTTTT.

Notes on this clonotype: It may be a read error: a sequence one base away is much more abundant. The chain carries TRBV7-8 and TRBJ2-7; perhaps TRBD2 as D (6 bases). In germline, CDR1 is SGHVS, CDR2 FQNEAQ. This CDR3 has 13 residues. V was cut by 8 bases and J by 0 bases, with 11 bases left in between. CDR3 nucleotide sequence: TGTGCCAGCGAAAGCGGGTTCTCCTACGAGCAGTACTTC. Translation: CASESGFSYEQYF.

V is TRBV19 and J is TRBJ2-6; the D is unclear. This CDR3 has 15 amino acids. Trimming cost V 5 bases and J 0 bases, with 8 bases left between them. The germline V gene encodes CDR1 LNHDA and CDR2 SQIVND (reference sequence). CDR3 loop: CASSARSSGANVLTF. CDR3 coding DNA: TGTGCCAGTAGTGCGAGGAGCTCTGGGGCCAACGTCCTGACTTTC. Drawing the rest from reference TRBV19 and TRBJ2-6, the complete variable domain is DGGITQSPKYLFRKEGQNVTLSCEQNLNHDAMYWYRQDPGQGLRLIYYSQIVNDFQKGDIAEGYSVSREKKESFPLTVTSAQKNPTAFYLCASSARSSGANVLTFGAGSRLTVL.

This clonotype was recorded at least ten times. The chain recombines TRBV6-1 with TRBJ2-3; D is unresolved. V was pared by 1 base and J by 4 bases, with 6 bases between. The CDR3 contains 13 residues. Germline V lookup: CDR1 MNHNS, CDR2 SASEGT. In nucleotides, the CDR3 is TGTGCCAGCAGTGAAGGACCATCAGATACGCAGTATTTT. Residues: CASSEGPSDTQYF.

This clonotype was detected many times. V gene TRBV28 combines with J gene TRBJ2-1; the match to TRBD2 covers 10 bases. The CDR3 is 16 amino acids. J was trimmed by 8 bases and V by 3 bases; bases with no gene match: 10. Per the germline V gene, CDR1 is MDHEN and CDR2 is SYDVKM. The CDR3 DNA sequence: TGTGCCAGCAGTTTTTCGTCGACTAGCGGGTTCGATGAGCAGTTCTTC. This gives the protein CASSFSSTSGFDEQFF.